This T cell receptor (beta chain) comes out of a study of tumor-infiltrating lymphocytes in primary liver carcinoma. Study conclusions and caveats: Lesser overlap characterized tumor-adjacent and tumor-blood pairs relative to tumor region pairs. Being bulk and unsorted, samples allowed no CD4+ and CD8+ repertoire comparison. Significantly larger top-250-clone fractions were found in tumors than in blood (p = 0.039).

This clonotype was recorded once. Its matching antigen is unknown. At one end, the junction sequence differs from germline, possibly due to a read error. Priming with a constant-region primer yielded TCR beta cDNA from 450 to 550 ng total RNA. Sequencing libraries for TCR beta derived from three nested multiplex PCR rounds that used slightly modified ARM-PCR. The study ran its first two PCR rounds for around 10 cycles each, using TRBV1-TRBV30 forward primers and a C-beta reverse primer. TCRdb called the multiplex PCR reads again in MiXCR, with one record for every CDR3 protein. The sample has about 320,000 distinct CDR3 sequences, 65% seen once. RNA isolated from unsorted whole blood supplied the blood RNA, with germline DNA also extracted. The CDR3 spans 15 residues. Per the germline V gene, CDR1 is SGHAT and CDR2 is FQNNGV.

The genes are TRBV11-2 and TRBJ1-1, with 7 bases lining up with TRBD1. Sequenced material: peripheral blood. This TCR derives from a man aged 40-50 years with primary liver carcinoma and hepatitis B virus infection. In DNA form, the CDR3 reads TGTACCAGCAGCTTAATTTCAGGGGGGGACACTGAAGCTTTCTTT. This translates into CTSSLISGGDTEAFF.